The clone carrying this T cell receptor (beta chain) was counted once. The data are from a study of blood T cell repertoires in COVID-19. Study information: There were acute and convalescent COVID-19 samples, and they came from the United States, Italy and Spain. Sources were T cells, B-cell-depleted T cells, or PBMCs; the material itself was cDNA or gDNA.

In the original processing: Estimates of nucleated cell counts were drawn from the amplification of reference gene primers. The protocol was immunoSEQ multiplex PCR, while the TCRdb copy is restricted to in-frame clones and leaves out a portion. The DNA gave D and trimming, while V, J and clone size come from that table. The table lists about 95,000 clones, 87% of them singletons. The CDR3 length is 14 residues. V was pared by 2 bases and J by 6 bases, with 4 bases of the junction left unmatched. Germline V gene lookup returns CDR1 GTSNPN and CDR2 SVGIG (reference sequence). The clonotype comes from a human donor in a cohort sampled during active COVID-19. J is TRBJ1-5 and V is TRBV30; 10 nucleotides line up with TRBD1. Sequenced sample: peripheral blood. DNA for the CDR3: TGTGCCTGGAGTATAGACAGGGGGCGTCAGCCCCAGCATTTT. Its protein is CAWSIDRGRQPQHF.